The sequence of this TCR beta chain was determined in a study of T cells in Graves' hyperthyroidism and ophthalmopathy. Study results and caveats: Ophthalmopathy could be told apart from stable hyperthyroidism with a 13 V-J model.

The source material, RNA transcripts, was used to amplify TCR beta CDR3 regions. HTBI primers were employed in a first-round RT-PCR of the TCR CDR3. MiXCR, applied by TCRdb to the multiplex PCR reads, yields one record per CDR3 protein. The sample lists some 490,000 distinct CDR3 sequences, roughly 22% occurring once. This clonotype was recorded many times. Its antigen is not known. This CDR3 has 15 residues. Germline CDR1 reads MNHNS; CDR2 reads SASEGT. V lost 6 bases to trimming and J lost 3 bases; unmatched junction nucleotides: 8. The sequence was obtained from a woman in her 70s with Graves' ophthalmopathy. The sequenced material came from blood. The chain carries TRBV6-1 and TRBJ2-7; TRBD2 matches 10 bases. The CDR3: CASSLPTSGRYEQYF. The CDR3 DNA is TGTGCCAGCAGCCTACCGACTAGCGGGCGCTACGAGCAGTACTTC.